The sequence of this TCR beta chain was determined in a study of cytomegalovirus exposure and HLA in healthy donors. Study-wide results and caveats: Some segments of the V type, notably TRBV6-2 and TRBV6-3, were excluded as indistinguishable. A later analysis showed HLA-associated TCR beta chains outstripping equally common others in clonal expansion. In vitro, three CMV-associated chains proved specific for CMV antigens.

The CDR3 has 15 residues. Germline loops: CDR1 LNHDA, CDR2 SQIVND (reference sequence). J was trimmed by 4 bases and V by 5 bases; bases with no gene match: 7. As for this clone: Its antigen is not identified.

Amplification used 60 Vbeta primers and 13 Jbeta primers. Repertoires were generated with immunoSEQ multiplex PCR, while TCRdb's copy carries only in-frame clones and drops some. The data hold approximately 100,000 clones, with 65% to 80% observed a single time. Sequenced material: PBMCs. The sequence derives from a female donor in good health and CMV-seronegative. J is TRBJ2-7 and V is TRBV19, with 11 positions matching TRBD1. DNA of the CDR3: TGTGCCAGTAGTCCGGGACAGGGGGGAGCGTACGAGCAGTACTTC. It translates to CASSPGQGGAYEQYF.